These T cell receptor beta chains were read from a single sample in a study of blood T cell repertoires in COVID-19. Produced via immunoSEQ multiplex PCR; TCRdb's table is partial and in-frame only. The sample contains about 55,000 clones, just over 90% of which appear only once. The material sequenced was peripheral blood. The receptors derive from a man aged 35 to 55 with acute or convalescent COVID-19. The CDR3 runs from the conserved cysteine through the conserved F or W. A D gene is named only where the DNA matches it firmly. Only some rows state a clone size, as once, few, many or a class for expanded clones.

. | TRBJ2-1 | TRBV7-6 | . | CASSETGLPNEQFF | TGTGCCAGCAGCGAAACGGGACTTCCAAATGAGCAGTTCTTC
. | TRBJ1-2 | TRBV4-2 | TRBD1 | CASSQIQGDRDGYTF | TGTGCCAGCAGCCAAATACAGGGGGATAGGGATGGCTACACCTTC
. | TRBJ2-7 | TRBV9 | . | CASSVDREGYEQYF | TGTGCCAGCAGCGTAGACAGGGAAGGCTACGAGCAGTACTTC
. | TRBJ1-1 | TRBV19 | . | CASSTSQGNTEAFF | TGTGCCAGTAGTACCTCACAGGGGAACACTGAAGCTTTCTTT
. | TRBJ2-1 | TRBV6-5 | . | CASSYVPVQYNEQFF | TGTGCCAGCAGTTACGTCCCAGTCCAATACAATGAGCAGTTCTTC
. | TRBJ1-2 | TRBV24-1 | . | CATSDPLAGERGYGYTF | TGTGCCACCAGTGATCCCCTTGCAGGGGAGCGAGGCTATGGCTACACCTTC
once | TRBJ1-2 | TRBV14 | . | CASSQMTGFYGYTF | TGTGCCAGCAGCCAAATGACAGGTTTCTATGGCTACACCTTC
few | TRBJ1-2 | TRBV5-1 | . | CASSSTGTYGYTF | TGCGCCAGCAGCTCGACAGGAACCTATGGCTACACCTTC
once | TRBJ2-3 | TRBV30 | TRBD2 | CAWSRAGDLADTQYF | TGTGCCTGGAGTCGGGCGGGAGATTTGGCAGATACGCAGTATTTT
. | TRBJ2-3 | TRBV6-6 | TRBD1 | CASSGIGTGSADTQYF | TGTGCCAGCAGTGGAATAGGGACAGGGAGCGCAGATACGCAGTATTTT
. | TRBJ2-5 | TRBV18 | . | CASSGFQREETQYF | TGTGCCAGCTCCGGCTTTCAGCGGGAAGAGACCCAGTACTTC
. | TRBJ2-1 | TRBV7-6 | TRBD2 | CASSLEPSGSREQFF | TGTGCCAGCAGCTTAGAGCCTAGCGGGAGCCGGGAGCAGTTCTTC
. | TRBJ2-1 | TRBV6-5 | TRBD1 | CASSQPGQVGNEQFF | TGTGCCAGCAGTCAACCGGGACAGGTGGGCAATGAGCAGTTCTTC
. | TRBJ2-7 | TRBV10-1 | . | CASSERGWRYEQYF | TGCGCCAGCAGTGAGAGGGGTTGGAGATACGAGCAGTACTTC
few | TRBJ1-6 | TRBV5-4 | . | CASKRSTDPSRPLHF | TGTGCCAGCAAACGGTCGACAGACCCTTCTAGACCCCTCCACTTT
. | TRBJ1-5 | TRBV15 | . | CATSRGGRYQPQHF | TGTGCCACCAGCAGAGGGGGCCGTTATCAGCCCCAGCATTTT
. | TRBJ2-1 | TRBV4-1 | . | CASSMGHLTRAYNEQFF | TGCGCCAGCAGTATGGGACACCTGACGCGGGCGTACAATGAGCAGTTCTTC
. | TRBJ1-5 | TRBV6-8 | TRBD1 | CASSRDSQHIVGTGGMNQPQHF | TGTGCCAGCAGTCGGGACAGCCAGCATATTGTGGGGACAGGGGGTATGAATCAGCCCCAGCATTTT